One and the same sample provided the 20 T cell receptor beta chains below, sequenced in a study of cytomegalovirus exposure and HLA in healthy donors. This PCR relied on a set of 60 Vbeta primers and 13 Jbeta primers. Method: immunoSEQ multiplex PCR; TCRdb's copy keeps in-frame clones and lacks some. The sample has about 120,000 clones, roughly 80% seen once. Sequenced: PBMCs. The source is a man aged 55-75 years in good health and CMV-seropositive.

This clone was recorded once. This chain uses TRBV9 with TRBJ1-1; TRBD1 aligns across 8 bases. With V trimmed by 0 bases and J by 0 bases, 7 bases remained unmatched. The germline gives CDR1 SGDLS, CDR2 YYNGEE. This CDR3 contains 17 residues. CDR3 region: CASSVGQGRGLNTEAFF. CDR3 in DNA: TGTGCCAGCAGCGTAGGACAGGGGAGGGGCTTGAACACTGAAGCTTTCTTT.

The rearrangement links TRBV5-8 to TRBJ2-3; possible D gene TRBD1, 6 bases. This CDR3 has 16 amino acids. The germline V and J ends were trimmed by 4 bases and 0 bases, with 15 bases remaining between them. Germline CDR1 SGHTS, CDR2 YDEGEE. CDR3 loop: CASSRGTTPSTDTQYF. The CDR3 DNA reads as TGTGCCAGCAGCCGAGGGACAACCCCTAGCACAGATACGCAGTATTTT.

The rearrangement joins TRBV5-6 to TRBJ1-2; 10 nucleotides align to TRBD1. J gave up 3 bases and V 3 bases, and 8 bases lay outside the gene matches. From germline, CDR1 is SGHDT and CDR2 YYEEEE. The CDR3 spans 16 residues. The DNA of the CDR3 is TGTGCCAGCAGCTCCCAGAGACAGGGGGCAGACTATGGCTACACCTTC. Translation gives CASSSQRQGADYGYTF.

The chain uses TRBV5-1 and TRBJ1-5; D unresolved. This CDR3 region has 19 residues. Germline-derived CDR1 and CDR2 are SGHRS and YFSETQ. Trimming took 0 bases from V and 0 from J, leaving 19 bases between them. As DNA, the CDR3 is TGCGCCAGCAGCTTGGGTCCAGTTGGGGAGGAATATAGCAATCAGCCCCAGCATTTT. As protein: CASSLGPVGEEYSNQPQHF. The whole variable domain, filled in from reference TRBV5-1 and TRBJ1-5, reads KAGVTQTPRYLIKTRGQQVTLSCSPISGHRSVSWYQQTPGQGLQFLFEYFSETQRNKGNFPGRFSGRQFSNSRSEMNVSTLELGDSALYLCASSLGPVGEEYSNQPQHFGDGTRLSIL.

This clone was detected only once. The chain employs TRBV7-9 and TRBJ2-5; the D gene is possibly TRBD2 (5 bases). Germline CDR1 and CDR2: SEHNR and FQNEAQ (reference sequence). V lost 5 bases to trimming and J lost 2 bases, with 12 bases between them. The CDR3 consists of 14 residues. As DNA, the CDR3 is TGTGCCAGCAGCGCCGCGGGCAGACAAGAGACCCAGTACTTC. As protein: CASSAAGRQETQYF. Full variable domain (remainder filled in from reference TRBV7-9 and TRBJ2-5): DTGVSQNPRHKITKRGQNVTFRCDPISEHNRLYWYRQTLGQGPEFLTYFQNEAQLEKSRLLSDRFSAERPKGSFSTLEIQRTEQGDSAMYLCASSAAGRQETQYFGPGTRLLVL.

The V gene is TRBV5-8, the J gene TRBJ2-5; the D is unclear. Germline loops: CDR1 SGHTS, CDR2 YDEGEE. The CDR3 is 11 residues long. V lost 1 base and J 5 bases, leaving 3 bases between the germline ends. This chain's CDR3 is CASSLLETQYF. The CDR3 DNA sequence: TGTGCCAGCAGCTTGCTGGAGACCCAGTACTTC.

The rearrangement joins TRBV18 to TRBJ2-7, with 9 bases fitting TRBD2. This CDR3 has 14 residues. Per germline, CDR1 KGHSH and CDR2 LQKENI. V was pared by 2 bases and J by 6 bases, with 5 bases of the junction left unmatched. CDR3 in DNA: TGTGCCAGCTCACCAAGGCGGGAGGGCCGCGAGCAGTACTTC. Protein: CASSPRREGREQYF.

The chain combines TRBV7-8 with TRBJ1-1; D gene unclear. CDR1 and CDR2 from the germline V gene are SGHVS and FQNEAQ. V was shortened by 0 bases and J by 0 bases, with 11 bases between the two germline ends. The CDR3 extends over 16 amino acids. The CDR3: CASSLALGRLNTEAFF. In DNA, the CDR3 is TGTGCCAGCAGCTTAGCGCTAGGCCGACTGAACACTGAAGCTTTCTTT.

The chain uses TRBV7-2 and TRBJ2-4; possible D gene TRBD1, 5 bases. The CDR3 covers 16 residues. Between the trimmed V and J ends, which lost 1 base and 0 bases, there was a span of 10 bases. The germline CDR1 and CDR2 sequences are SGHTA and FQGNSA. CDR3 DNA sequence: TGTGCCAGCAGCTTAGATCCGACAGCAGCCAAAAACATTCAGTACTTC. Protein sequence: CASSLDPTAAKNIQYF.

The gene calls are TRBV5-4 and TRBJ2-5; no clear D. Germline values: CDR1 SGHNT, CDR2 YYREEE (reference sequence). V lost 2 bases and J lost 1, with 3 bases in between. The CDR3 totals 12 residues. CDR3 amino acids: CASSFLQETQYF. CDR3 sequence (DNA): TGTGCCAGCAGCTTCCTCCAAGAGACCCAGTACTTC.

J is TRBJ1-2 and V is TRBV6-6; 7 nucleotides line up with TRBD1. The CDR3 spans 14 residues. V was pared by 4 bases and J by 5 bases, with 7 bases of the junction left unmatched. The germline V gene encodes CDR1 MNHNY and CDR2 SVGAGI (reference sequence). The CDR3 DNA reads as TGTGCCAGCAGTTTCGCGACAGGGATTTATGGCTACACCTTC. It encodes CASSFATGIYGYTF.

This clone came up a few times. This rearrangement joins TRBV19 to TRBJ1-1; weak D call: TRBD1 (6 bases). The CDR3 is made up of 14 amino acids. The germline V and J ends were trimmed by 5 bases and 3 bases, with 13 bases remaining between them. CDR1 and CDR2 (germline): LNHDA, SQIVND (reference sequence). This CDR3 reads CASSAGDKDTEAFF. The CDR3 region has the DNA TGTGCCAGTAGTGCAGGGGATAAGGACACTGAAGCTTTCTTT.

V usage is TRBV29-1 and J usage is TRBJ2-1; maybe TRBD1 (5 bases). This CDR3 has 13 residues. Germline loops: CDR1 SQVTM, CDR2 ANQGSEA. Trimming cost V 0 bases and J 12 bases, with 15 bases left between them. This CDR3 reads CSVEDSGIRAQFF. In nucleotides, the CDR3 is TGCAGCGTTGAAGATTCAGGGATACGCGCGCAGTTCTTC.

The J gene is TRBJ2-7, the V gene TRBV11-2; TRBD1 is a possible D gene (6 bases). V was cut by 0 bases and J by 1 base, with 13 bases left in between. The CDR3 spans 16 residues. Germline values: CDR1 SGHAT, CDR2 FQNNGV. The CDR3 sequence: CASSLDQGIGSYEQYF. The CDR3 DNA reads TGTGCCAGCAGCTTAGATCAGGGGATAGGGTCCTACGAGCAGTACTTC.

The CDR3 nucleotides read TGTGCCTGGAGTGTAACGGGGGTCCCCTACGAGCAGTACTTC. It encodes CAWSVTGVPYEQYF. This sequence joins TRBV30 and TRBJ2-5; D might be TRBD2 (6 bases). The end of the DNA fits TRBJ2-7 better, so the J call may be wrong. Germline CDR1 and CDR2: GTSNPN and SVGIG (reference sequence). The CDR3 runs to 14 residues.

The chain uses TRBV5-6 and TRBJ2-7; 11 positions agree with TRBD2. After removal of 5 bases from V and 0 bases from J, the junction contained 4 bases not matched to a gene. Looked up from germline, CDR1 is SGHDT and CDR2 is YYEEEE. This CDR3 has 15 residues. CDR3: CASRLLAGDSYEQYF. In nucleotides, the CDR3 is TGTGCCAGCAGACTACTAGCGGGAGACTCCTACGAGCAGTACTTC.

This clone was found a few times. V is TRBV2 and J is TRBJ1-5, with a tentative D call TRBD1 (6 bases). Deletions cut 5 bases from V and 5 bases from J, with 16 bases between. Per germline, CDR1 SNHLY and CDR2 FYNNEI. The CDR3 has 15 residues. The CDR3 sequence is CASSLPGGADQPQHF. In DNA, the CDR3 is TGTGCCAGCAGTCTACCCGGGGGGGCCGATCAGCCCCAGCATTTT.

The chain uses TRBV6-5 and TRBJ1-2; possibly TRBD1 for D (6 bases). Germline V gene lookup returns CDR1 MNHEY and CDR2 SVGAGI. The CDR3 length is 15 residues. V was cut by 6 bases and J by 8 bases, with 22 bases left in between. The CDR3 coding sequence is TGTGCCAGCAGGACCCCGGGACACACCGCATTGGGCTACACCTTC. It yields the protein CASRTPGHTALGYTF.

The table lists this clone with a few counts. The chain combines TRBV6-6 with TRBJ2-7; 10 bases are shared with TRBD1. After removal of 6 bases from V and 6 bases from J, the junction contained 11 bases not matched to a gene. The CDR3 covers 15 residues. Germline CDR1 is MNHNY and CDR2 is SVGAGI (reference sequence). CDR3 nucleotides: TGTGCCAGCAGCCTCTCCGGGGACAGGGGATCCGAGCAGTACTTC. Amino acids: CASSLSGDRGSEQYF.

CDR3 bases: TGTGCCAGCAGCTTTTCGGGAATTAATGAAAAACTGTTTTTT. Protein product: CASSFSGINEKLFF. The rearrangement links TRBV5-5 to TRBJ1-4, with D unresolved. Germline CDR1 SGHKS, CDR2 YYEKEE (reference sequence). Between the trimmed V and J ends, which lost 2 bases and 4 bases, there was a span of 9 bases. This CDR3 is built from 14 residues. Filled out from reference TRBV5-5 and TRBJ1-4, the complete variable domain reads DAGVTQSPTHLIKTRGQQVTLRCSPISGHKSVSWYQQVLGQGPQFIFQYYEKEERGRGNFPDRFSARQFPNYSSELNVNALLLGDSALYLCASSFSGINEKLFFGSGTQLSVL.